The present TCR beta chain was sequenced within a study of cytomegalovirus exposure and HLA in healthy donors. Study findings and constraints: Being productive about 87% or about 30% of the time was typical of most TCR beta V segments in an earlier analysis.

Germline CDR1 is SGHRS and CDR2 is YFSETQ. The CDR3 totals 16 residues. The V gene end was trimmed by 1 base and the J gene end by 0 bases; junction bases not matched to a gene: 5. Notes on this clone: Its antigen remains unknown.

Use of 60 Vbeta and 13 Jbeta primers characterized the PCR. Using immunoSEQ multiplex PCR, the repertoire was profiled, and TCRdb retains in-frame clones only, with some absent. The table lists 200,000 to 250,000 clones, 75% to 85% of them singletons. The gene calls are TRBV5-1 and TRBJ1-2; 8 bases agree with TRBD1. The sequenced sample was PBMCs. This TCR was recovered from a woman in her forties in good health and CMV-seronegative. The CDR3 region has the DNA TGCGCCAGCAGCTTGCCCCGGACAGGGACTAACTATGGCTACACCTTC. Amino acid sequence: CASSLPRTGTNYGYTF.